Presented here are 2 T cell receptor beta chains from one specimen sequenced in a study of OX40 agonist ivuxolimab in advanced cancers. The method was immunoSEQ multiplex PCR; TCRdb's version includes in-frame clones alone and lacks a portion of them. The sample includes around 67,000 clones, roughly 80% of them seen just once. Sequences were derived from CD4+ or CD8+ T cells sorted from blood, sampled in a trial of the OX40 agonist ivuxolimab. The source of these receptors is an adult with an advanced solid tumor such as melanoma, head and neck, liver or kidney cancer.

J is TRBJ2-2 and V is TRBV19; the D gene is possibly TRBD2 (6 bases). The CDR3 consists of 15 residues. CDR1 and CDR2 (germline): LNHDA, SQIVND (reference sequence). V lost 3 bases and J lost 7, with 15 bases in between. The CDR3 DNA sequence: TGTGCCAGTAGTATCCAGCCGGAGGGTAGCGGGGAGCTGTTTTTT. Its translation is CASSIQPEGSGELFF.

V and J are TRBV5-1 and TRBJ2-7; TRBD1 matches 10 bases. CDR3 length equals 15 residues. The V segment lost 4 bases and the J segment 2 bases; nucleotides outside the gene matches: 6. Germline loops: CDR1 SGHRS, CDR2 YFSETQ. Here the CDR3 DNA reads TGCGCCAGCAGCCCCGACAGGGGGCGCCCCTACGAGCAGTACTTC. It translates to CASSPDRGRPYEQYF.